This TCR beta chain is drawn from a study of T cell clones after liver transplantation. From germline, CDR1 is MNHEY and CDR2 SMNVEV (reference sequence). This CDR3 has 16 residues. V lost 0 bases, J lost 0 bases, and 11 bases lay in between. This table comes from immunoSEQ multiplex PCR, and its TCRdb copy is limited to in-frame clones, with some not included. The profile shows more than 65,000 clones, roughly 80% of them singletons. This specimen consisted of CD4+ T cells from blood, obtained 12 months after liver transplant. This sequence joins TRBV27 and TRBJ1-1; no clear D gene. The receptor comes from a human patient who received a liver transplant. Some T cells may be the graft donor's. The CDR3 reads CASSLSSATMNTEAFF. CDR3 nucleotides: TGTGCCAGCAGTTTATCGTCAGCTACTATGAACACTGAAGCTTTCTTT.